The clone carrying this TCR beta chain was counted a few times. Trimming took 0 bases from V and 3 from J, leaving 21 bases between them. In germline, CDR1 is DFQATT, CDR2 SNEGSKA (reference sequence). There are 17 residues in the CDR3. These data come from a study of regulatory T cells in long-lasting Graves disease. Assembly of TCR beta libraries relied on iRepertoire HTBI primers together with Arm-PCR of CDR3 regions. Using its own MiXCR run on the multiplex PCR reads, TCRdb lists one record per CDR3 protein. The data hold 450,000 or so distinct CDR3 sequences, with around 21% observed a single time. Indicated time point: persistent/refractory GD, antithyroid drugs over 5 years with positive TRAb. RNA isolated from PBMCs was used to make the TCR library.

Here the sequenced sample was peripheral blood mononuclear cells (PBMCs), taken when the disease was refractory, from a patient treated with antithyroid drugs. The gene calls are TRBV20-1 and TRBJ2-7; tentative D call: TRBD2 (6 bases). This receptor was taken from a female donor with Graves disease. CDR3 DNA: TGCAGTGCTAGAGATTCAGGCCAACGGAGGGCCGTCTACGAGCAGTACTTC. It translates to CSARDSGQRRAVYEQYF.